Each of the 17 T cell receptor beta chains below was sequenced from the same sample in a study of OX40 agonist ivuxolimab in advanced cancers. Library creation used the immunoSEQ multiplex PCR assay. TCRdb re-hosts the immuneACCESS table, in-frame sequences only. Its copies lack some clones; in the studies checked, an unresolved V gene accounts for under half of them, and the cause for the rest is not known. Counted in this sample were 70,000 to 95,000 clones; under 90% of them appeared once. The ten largest clones represent over 5% of the sample. The sample in question was CD4+ or CD8+ T cells sorted from blood, obtained in a trial of the OX40 agonist ivuxolimab. Receptors were obtained from an adult with an advanced solid tumor such as melanoma, head and neck, liver or kidney cancer.

The sample holds one count of this clone. This sequence joins TRBV10-2 and TRBJ2-6; TRBD1 agrees at 7 bases. The CDR3 is made up of 20 amino acids. V dropped 0 bases and J dropped 0; count of bases not matched to a gene: 11. Germline V CDR1 and CDR2: WSHSY, SAAADI. The CDR3: CASSESRTGPSRSGANVLTF. The CDR3 DNA is TGCGCCAGCAGTGAGTCGAGGACAGGCCCCTCTCGCTCTGGGGCCAACGTCCTGACTTTC.

The chain recombines TRBV28 with TRBJ1-4, with D perhaps TRBD1 (6 bases). CDR3 length: 19 residues. Germline CDR1 and CDR2: MDHEN and SYDVKM. The V end lost 7 bases, the J end lost 4 bases, and 28 bases lay between the germline ends. The CDR3 spells CASNGRGTRFYRRNEKLFF. The CDR3 region has the DNA TGTGCCAGCAATGGGCGGGGGACACGCTTCTATCGGCGTAATGAAAAACTGTTTTTT.

The chain recombines TRBV11-2 with TRBJ2-5; D is uncertain. The CDR3 length is 13 residues. The V end was cut by 2 bases, the J end by 2 bases, with 6 bases between. CDR1 SGHAT and CDR2 FQNNGV come from the germline V gene. The CDR3 nucleotides read TGTGCCAGCAGCTTAAACAGACAAGAGACCCAGTACTTC. Encoded protein: CASSLNRQETQYF.

CDR3 bases: TGTGCCAGCAGTGGAGACGGGGGGCCTCCACCCCTCCACTTT. Translating it yields CASSGDGGPPPLHF. The rearrangement uses TRBV27 and TRBJ1-6; a possible D gene is TRBD1 (6 bases). The CDR3 has 14 residues. V was shortened by 5 bases and J by 11 bases, with 16 bases between the two germline ends. The germline V gene encodes CDR1 MNHEY and CDR2 SMNVEV (reference sequence).

The chain combines TRBV7-2 with TRBJ1-2; D is unclear. The V end lost 4 bases, the J end lost 3 bases, and 9 bases lay between the germline ends. The CDR3 has 13 residues. Per germline, CDR1 SGHTA and CDR2 FQGNSA. CDR3 sequence (DNA): TGTGCCAGCAGCTACGATCTCGACTATGGCTACACCTTC. It translates to CASSYDLDYGYTF. Drawing the rest from reference TRBV7-2 and TRBJ1-2, the complete variable domain is GAGVSQSPSNKVTEKGKDVELRCDPISGHTALYWYRQSLGQGLEFLIYFQGNSAPDKSGLPSDRFSAERTGGSVSTLTIQRTQQEDSAVYLCASSYDLDYGYTFGSGTRLTVV.

The chain links TRBV7-2 to TRBJ1-1, with 7 bases that match TRBD1. Looked up from germline, CDR1 is SGHTA and CDR2 is FQGNSA. CDR3 length equals 13 residues. After removal of 5 bases from V and 9 bases from J, the junction contained 9 bases not matched to a gene. The CDR3 spells CASSPNRGGKAFF. CDR3 DNA sequence: TGTGCCAGCAGCCCAAACAGGGGCGGCAAAGCTTTCTTT.

The rearrangement joins TRBV5-5 to TRBJ2-7; 8 nucleotides line up with TRBD2. Trimming took 4 bases from V and 4 from J; bases not matched to a gene: 13. CDR3 length: 16 residues. Germline V gene data show CDR1 as SGHKS and CDR2 as YYEKEE (reference sequence). Here the CDR3 DNA reads TGTGCCAGCAGCCCGGGAACCGGGACTAGTCGGTACGAGCAGTACTTC. It codes for CASSPGTGTSRYEQYF.

This clone has a handful of counts. The chain's CDR3 is CASSTLRDSANYGYTF. The CDR3 region has the DNA TGTGCCAGCAGCACTCTCCGGGACTCAGCTAACTATGGCTACACCTTC. The chain combines TRBV13 with TRBJ1-2; TRBD1 might be the D (5 bases). The V gene's germline CDR1 is PRHDT and CDR2 FYEKMQ (reference sequence). Deletions cut 5 bases from V and 0 bases from J, with 16 bases between. CDR3 size: 16 residues.

This CDR3 is CASRLAGPLSNTGELFF. CDR3 DNA sequence: TGTGCCAGTAGACTAGCGGGACCCCTCTCGAACACCGGGGAGCTGTTTTTT. This chain connects TRBV19 to TRBJ2-2; 10 nucleotides align to TRBD2. V lost 6 bases and J lost 0; bases outside the gene matches: 7. The CDR3 is 17 amino acids. CDR1 is LNHDA, CDR2 SQIVND, per germline (reference sequence).

The J gene is TRBJ1-1, the V gene TRBV2; D not resolved. The CDR3 runs to 14 residues. Germline V CDR1 and CDR2: SNHLY, FYNNEI. Trimming took off 4 bases at V and 6 bases at J, with 15 bases between the two ends. The CDR3 sequence is CASSAGLVVAEAFF. CDR3 coding DNA: TGTGCCAGCAGTGCTGGACTTGTTGTGGCTGAAGCTTTCTTT.

V and J are TRBV11-2 and TRBJ1-5; 8 bases match TRBD1. CDR3 size: 15 residues. Trimming cost V 1 base and J 1 base; bases outside gene matches: 0. CDR1 and CDR2 from the germline V gene are SGHAT and FQNNGV. CDR3 loop: CASSLAGGSNQPQHF. The CDR3 bases are TGTGCCAGCAGCTTAGCAGGGGGCAGCAATCAGCCCCAGCATTTT.

The CDR3 protein is CASSSQLRDTQYF. The CDR3 DNA sequence: TGTGCCAGCAGCTCTCAATTACGGGATACGCAGTATTTT. The chain couples TRBV11-2 to TRBJ2-3; D gene unclear. Per the germline V gene, CDR1 is SGHAT and CDR2 is FQNNGV. The V end was cut by 4 bases, the J end by 6 bases, with 11 bases between. The CDR3 length is 13 residues.

The chain uses TRBV5-1 and TRBJ2-1; D possibly uses TRBD1 or TRBD2 (5 bases each). The CDR3 totals 15 residues. V gave up 6 bases and J gave up 0 bases, with 13 bases separating them. From germline, CDR1 is SGHRS and CDR2 YFSETQ. CDR3 in DNA: TGCGCCAGCACCCTTGGGGGAGTCTCCTACAATGAGCAGTTCTTC. Translating gives CASTLGGVSYNEQFF.

This chain uses TRBV7-2 with TRBJ1-3; D gene unclear. The CDR3 runs to 13 residues. Germline CDR1 SGHTA, CDR2 FQGNSA. The V gene lost 7 bases and the J gene lost 4 bases, with 11 bases spanning the gap. CDR3 region: CASIQPPGNTIYF. In nucleotides, the CDR3 is TGTGCCAGCATCCAACCCCCAGGAAACACCATATATTTT.

The chain joins TRBV18 to TRBJ2-2; 11 bases match TRBD2. The germline V gene has CDR1 KGHSH and CDR2 LQKENI. Unmatched junction bases numbered 2, after V lost 3 bases and J lost 2 bases. This CDR3 contains 16 residues. The CDR3 sequence is CASSPTSGGNTGELFF. CDR3 nucleotides: TGTGCCAGCTCACCTACTAGCGGGGGCAACACCGGGGAGCTGTTTTTT.

The chain has TRBV2 and TRBJ1-5; 10 bases line up with TRBD1. Germline V lookup: CDR1 SNHLY, CDR2 FYNNEI. The CDR3 is 16 amino acids. Losses at the gene ends were 4 bases for V and 0 bases for J; bases not matched to a gene: 3. The CDR3 region is CASSAGTGASNQPQHF. In nucleotides, the CDR3 is TGTGCCAGCAGTGCAGGGACAGGGGCTAGCAATCAGCCCCAGCATTTT.

The rearrangement links TRBV5-1 to TRBJ1-1; D is unclear. The germline gives CDR1 SGHRS, CDR2 YFSETQ. The ends were cut back, 1 base at V and 1 base at J, with 8 bases in the middle. The CDR3 runs to 14 residues. Here the CDR3 DNA reads TGCGCCAGCAGCTTGATAATCGGGAACACTGAAGCTTTCTTT. Translating it yields CASSLIIGNTEAFF.